This note documents a single TCR beta chain sequence. Antigen specificity is unknown. Clones were read by immunoSEQ multiplex PCR, and TCRdb kept only the in-frame ones, dropping some. The table lists some 63,000 clones, approximately 88% of them singletons. The sample is drawn from a study of cytomegalovirus exposure and HLA in healthy donors. Study findings and constraints: Rarity marked most TCR sequences, yet some public TCRs occurred in many donors. Listed as cytomegalovirus-associated were 150 to 200 TCR beta chains. The TCR clusters that emerged in the first cohort tended, a later analysis found, to co-occur in the 120 or so validation repertoires.

Source material: PBMCs. This TCR was sampled from a woman in her late teens or twenties in good health and CMV-seronegative.

For the CDR3, the DNA is TGTGCCATCAGTGAGCAACTAGCGGGAGACTACGAGCAGTACTTC. The encoded protein is CAISEQLAGDYEQYF. The chain carries TRBV10-3 and TRBJ2-7; 11 bases match TRBD2. J was trimmed by 3 bases and V by 2 bases; bases with no gene match: 3. The CDR3 extends over 15 amino acids. Germline assignment: CDR1 ENHRY and CDR2 SYGVKD.